This entry features one TCR beta chain sequence. The V gene's germline CDR1 is SGHRS and CDR2 YFSETQ. This CDR3 region has 13 residues. The V gene lost 2 bases and the J gene lost 4 bases, with 9 bases spanning the gap. PCR primers comprised 60 Vbeta and 13 Jbeta primers. Sequencing used immunoSEQ multiplex PCR; TCRdb keeps in-frame clones, though not all of them. The specimen's table records 35,000 to 45,000 clones. The data were obtained in a study of cytomegalovirus exposure and HLA in healthy donors. The TCR comes from a human donor in good health. Input material: PBMCs. The chain uses TRBV5-1 and TRBJ1-1; D may be TRBD1 (5 bases). The chain's CDR3 is CASSFQGSTEAFF. CDR3 nucleotide sequence: TGCGCCAGCAGCTTTCAGGGAAGCACTGAAGCTTTCTTT.